The source of this T cell receptor (beta chain) is a study of T cell changes during pregnancy in multiple sclerosis. V was cut by 2 bases and J by 2 bases, with 7 bases left in between. There are 13 residues in the CDR3. Germline CDR1 reads MNHEY; CDR2 reads SMNVEV (reference sequence). The protocol was immunoSEQ multiplex PCR, while the TCRdb copy is restricted to in-frame clones and leaves out a portion. The table has 100,000 to 110,000 clones, about nine tenths seen once. The sequences come from peripheral blood, collected after pregnancy. The genes are TRBV27 and TRBJ2-7; D is undetermined. This receptor was identified in a female donor with multiple sclerosis, enrolled in a pregnancy study. CDR3 sequence (DNA): TGTGCCAGCAGTTTAATGCCAGCCTACGAGCAGTACTTC. It encodes CASSLMPAYEQYF.